The 10 T cell receptor beta chains presented below share a single source sample, sequenced in a study of technical replicates of blood from four donors. The method was immunoSEQ multiplex PCR; TCRdb's version includes in-frame clones alone and lacks a portion of them. The sample holds roughly 83,000 clones, around nine tenths seen once. The specimen sequenced was T cells isolated from PBMCs. The receptor source for this set is a human donor in good health.

This clone is a singleton in its sample. The chain uses TRBV7-9 and TRBJ2-5, with 11 bases identical to TRBD2. The V and J ends lost 5 bases and 4 bases, in that order; junction bases with no gene match: 9. CDR3 length: 16 amino acids. Looked up from germline, CDR1 is SEHNR and CDR2 is FQNEAQ (reference sequence). The CDR3 loop is CASSASSGRLSETQYF. The DNA for the CDR3 is TGTGCCAGCAGCGCCTCTAGCGGGAGGTTGTCAGAGACCCAGTACTTC.

The gene calls are TRBV5-1 and TRBJ1-2; D might be TRBD1 (6 bases). CDR3 size: 15 residues. CDR1 is SGHRS, CDR2 YFSETQ, per germline. The V end lost 4 bases, the J end lost 2 bases, and 15 bases lay between the germline ends. This CDR3 is CASSPGTPDNYGYTF. CDR3 DNA sequence: TGCGCCAGCAGCCCCGGGACACCTGACAACTATGGCTACACCTTC.

This clone was observed a single time. The chain uses TRBV11-2 and TRBJ2-2, with TRBD1 matching 8 bases. The CDR3 length is 17 residues. Germline loops: CDR1 SGHAT, CDR2 FQNNGV. The V gene end was trimmed by 2 bases and the J gene end by 1 base; junction bases not matched to a gene: 6. The CDR3 is CASSLTTGTGNTGELFF. The CDR3 region has the DNA TGTGCCAGCAGCTTAACGACCGGGACAGGGAACACCGGGGAGCTGTTTTTT.

The chain links TRBV28 to TRBJ1-5; D gene unclear. The germline CDR1 and CDR2 sequences are MDHEN and SYDVKM. CDR3 length equals 11 residues. Trimming shortened V by 7 bases and J by 8 bases, and 9 bases separated the two germline ends. The CDR3 nucleotides are TGTGCCAGCAACCAGGAGGAGCCCCAGCATTTT. This encodes CASNQEEPQHF.

This chain links TRBV6-1 with TRBJ1-3, with 7 bases fitting TRBD1. V dropped 6 bases and J dropped 0; count of bases not matched to a gene: 5. Germline loops: CDR1 MNHNS, CDR2 SASEGT. This CDR3 has 15 amino acids. The CDR3 nucleotides read TGTGCCAGCAGGGGGGACAGCAACTCTGGAAACACCATATATTTT. Translation: CASRGDSNSGNTIYF.

The chain couples TRBV28 to TRBJ1-4, with D uncertain. Germline-derived CDR1 and CDR2 are MDHEN and SYDVKM. Trimming took off 6 bases at V and 2 bases at J, with 13 bases between the two ends. The CDR3 is 15 amino acids. The CDR3 DNA is TGTGCCAGCAGGCACGTGCTATCGACTAATGAAAAACTGTTTTTT. Its translation: CASRHVLSTNEKLFF.

The chain combines TRBV10-3 with TRBJ2-7; weak D call: TRBD1 (5 bases). V lost 4 bases and J lost 4, with 14 bases in between. Per germline, CDR1 ENHRY and CDR2 SYGVKD. This CDR3 comprises 14 residues. The CDR3 loop reads CAISGGGAPYEQYF. The CDR3 DNA reads as TGTGCCATCAGTGGGGGCGGAGCACCATACGAGCAGTACTTC.

The V call is TRBV15, the J call TRBJ1-1, with 7 positions matching TRBD1. V gave up 3 bases and J gave up 1 base; unmatched junction bases: 2. The CDR3 length is 14 residues. Germline V gene sequence: CDR1 LNHNV, CDR2 YYDKDF (reference sequence). CDR3 residues: CATSRWTGNTEAFF. In nucleotides, the CDR3 is TGTGCCACCAGCAGGTGGACAGGGAACACTGAAGCTTTCTTT.

This clone showed up just a few times. The genes are TRBV28 and TRBJ1-2, with D perhaps matching TRBD1 (5 bases). V was trimmed by 6 bases and J by 0 bases, leaving 20 bases between them. Looked up from germline, CDR1 is MDHEN and CDR2 is SYDVKM. The CDR3 has 17 amino acids. The chain's CDR3 is CASRDDSVIPSNYGYTF. CDR3 in DNA: TGTGCCAGCAGAGATGACAGCGTTATACCCTCTAACTATGGCTACACCTTC.

The chain uses TRBV5-1 and TRBJ2-7, with D unclear. The V end was cut by 4 bases, the J end by 0 bases, with 5 bases between. The germline CDR1 and CDR2 sequences are SGHRS and YFSETQ. The CDR3 runs to 12 residues. This CDR3 is CASSLSSYEQYF. The DNA of the CDR3 is TGCGCCAGCAGCCTGAGCTCCTACGAGCAGTACTTC. Full variable domain (outside the CDR3, taken from reference TRBV5-1 and TRBJ2-7): KAGVTQTPRYLIKTRGQQVTLSCSPISGHRSVSWYQQTPGQGLQFLFEYFSETQRNKGNFPGRFSGRQFSNSRSEMNVSTLELGDSALYLCASSLSSYEQYFGPGTRLTVT.